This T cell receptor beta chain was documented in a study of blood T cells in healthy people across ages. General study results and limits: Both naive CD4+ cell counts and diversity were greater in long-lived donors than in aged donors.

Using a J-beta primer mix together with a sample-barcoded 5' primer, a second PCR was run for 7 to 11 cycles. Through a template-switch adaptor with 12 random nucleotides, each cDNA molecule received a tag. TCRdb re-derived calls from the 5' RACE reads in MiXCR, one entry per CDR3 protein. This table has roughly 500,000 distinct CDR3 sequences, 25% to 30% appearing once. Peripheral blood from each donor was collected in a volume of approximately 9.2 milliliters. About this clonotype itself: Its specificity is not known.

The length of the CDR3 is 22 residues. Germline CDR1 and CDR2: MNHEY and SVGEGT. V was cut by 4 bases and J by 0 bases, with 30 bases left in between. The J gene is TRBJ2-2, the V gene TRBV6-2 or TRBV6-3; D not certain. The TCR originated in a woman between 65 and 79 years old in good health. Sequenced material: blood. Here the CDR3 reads CASSFTTLPGQVGPANTGELFF. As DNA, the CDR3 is TGTGCCAGCAGTTTCACTACCCTCCCTGGGCAGGTAGGCCCGGCGAACACCGGGGAGCTGTTTTTT.